This TCR beta chain is drawn from a study of T cells expressing NK-cell markers. The CDR3 is made up of 17 amino acids. Germline V gene lookup returns CDR1 SGHRS and CDR2 YFSETQ. No DNA is given; TCRdb re-called the 5' RACE reads and lists each CDR3 protein once. This repertoire includes 500,000 to 600,000 distinct CDR3 sequences. This receptor was obtained from a young man in good health. V usage is TRBV5-1 and J usage is TRBJ1-1. The sample was blood T cells: a sorted CD56 or NKG2C T cell subset, CD4+ or CD8+ T cells, or bulk PBMC T cells (not recorded which). The CDR3 loop reads CASSLGGGGERSTEAFF.